A selection of T cell receptor beta chains follows, all from one sample in a study of regulatory T cells in long-lasting Graves disease. A single record per CDR3 protein comes from TCRdb applying MiXCR to the multiplex PCR reads. The sample contains around 500,000 distinct CDR3 sequences, about 13% of which appear only once. These records were also assigned to another study, of T cells in Graves' hyperthyroidism and ophthalmopathy.

The sample in question was peripheral blood mononuclear cells (PBMCs), obtained at new diagnosis, from a patient treated with antithyroid drugs. The receptors stem from a man aged 25-40 years with Graves disease. Each CDR3 is given with its conserved first and last residue. D genes are given only for firm matches. Some rows have no size entry. The others give once, few or many, or a class for an expanded clone.

clone_size	d_call	v_call	cdr3_length	j_call	cdr3_nt	cdr3_aa
few	.	TRBV29-1	11	TRBJ2-3	TGCAGCGTTGCAAGCACAGATACGCAGTATTTT	CSVASTDTQYF
few	.	TRBV19	17	TRBJ2-2	TGTGCCAGTAGTCTTAAGGTTGGCGGGGCGGGCACCGGGGAGCTGTTTTTT	CASSLKVGGAGTGELFF
.	TRBD1	TRBV2	13	TRBJ2-7	TGTGCCAGAGGGACAGGGGGCCGGGACGAGCAGTACTTC	CARGTGGRDEQYF
many	TRBD2	TRBV20-1	18	TRBJ2-6	TGCAGCGTCCCGGGGGTGATTGGCGGGAGGACTGGGGCCAACGTCCTGACTTTC	CSVPGVIGGRTGANVLTF
many	TRBD1	TRBV7-2	12	TRBJ1-1	TGTGCCAGCAGCAGGGACAGGGGGTTGGCTTTCTTT	CASSRDRGLAFF
few	.	TRBV6-2/TRBV6-3	11	TRBJ1-2	TGTGCCAGCAGTTACGGGAGCGGCTACACCTTC	CASSYGSGYTF
many	.	TRBV5-1	14	TRBJ2-2	TGCGCCAGCAGCTTGGGATCCGACACCGGGGAGCTGTTTTTT	CASSLGSDTGELFF
many	.	TRBV12-3/TRBV12-4	17	TRBJ2-5	TGTGCCAGCAGCCCCGCACGGGCGGGACTCTTCCAGGAGACCCAGTACTTC	CASSPARAGLFQETQYF
many	TRBD2	TRBV20-1	13	TRBJ2-5	TGCAGTGCCCCCGGCCTAGCGGGAGGGACCCAGTACTTC	CSAPGLAGGTQYF
many	.	TRBV7-9	13	TRBJ2-1	TGTGCCAGTGCGGCTGACTCCTACAATGAGCAGTTCTTC	CASAADSYNEQFF
.	TRBD2	TRBV20-1	16	TRBJ2-1	TGCAGCGCAAACTCTCTAAGCGGGAGCTCCTACAATGAGCAGTTCTTC	CSANSLSGSSYNEQFF
.	TRBD1	TRBV20-1	14	TRBJ2-2	TGCAGTGCTAGGACAGGGGGCAACACCGGGGAGCTGTTTTTT	CSARTGGNTGELFF
.	TRBD1	TRBV30	14	TRBJ2-7	TGTGCCTGGAGTAGTGGACAGGTCGGGTACGAGCAGTACTTC	CAWSSGQVGYEQYF
many	TRBD2	TRBV7-8	18	TRBJ2-1	TGTGCCAGCAGCCCATCTCTAGCGGGAGGGTTAGGCTACAATGAGCAGTTCTTC	CASSPSLAGGLGYNEQFF
many	.	TRBV5-6	12	TRBJ2-7	TGTGCCAGCAACTTGAGGATCTACGAGCAGTACTTC	CASNLRIYEQYF
.	TRBD1	TRBV19	16	TRBJ2-5	TGTGCCAGTAGGCCCCTTGGACAGGGCGATAAAGAGACCCAGTACTTC	CASRPLGQGDKETQYF
few	.	TRBV24-1	14	TRBJ2-3	TGTGCCACCAGTGTTGCGGGAACCACAGATACGCAGTATTTT	CATSVAGTTDTQYF
.	.	TRBV30	14	TRBJ1-6	TGTGCCTGGATGGGGGAGGGAAGGGGATCACCCCTCCACTTT	CAWMGEGRGSPLHF
.	.	TRBV24-1	12	TRBJ2-7	TGTGCCACCAGTGGTCCAGGCCACGAGCAGTACTTC	CATSGPGHEQYF
few	TRBD2	TRBV19	16	TRBJ2-7	TGTGCCAGTAGTTCCTCGGGGGGGAAACAATACTACGAGCAGTACTTC	CASSSSGGKQYYEQYF
many	.	TRBV11-2	13	TRBJ2-3	TGTGCCAGCAGCTTAGTTAGTTTAGATACGCAGTATTTT	CASSLVSLDTQYF
few	.	TRBV7-9	13	TRBJ2-1	TGTGCCAGCTATCAGAGCTCCTACAATGAGCAGTTCTTC	CASYQSSYNEQFF
.	.	TRBV18	16	TRBJ2-3	TGTGCCAGCTCACCCCGCCGGCTAACCGGCACAGATACGCAGTATTTT	CASSPRRLTGTDTQYF
few	.	TRBV4-2	14	TRBJ2-5	TGTGCCAGCAGCCAAGAATGGCGTCAAGAGACCCAGTACTTC	CASSQEWRQETQYF
once	.	TRBV6-2/TRBV6-3	15	TRBJ2-6	TGTGCCAACAGAGAACAGCGGGCTGGGGCCAACGTCCTGACTTTC	CANREQRAGANVLTF
.	.	TRBV7-9	17	TRBJ2-1	TGTGCCAGCAGCTTGAGTTGGACGCCGAGCTCCTGCAATGAGCAGTTCTTC	CASSLSWTPSSCNEQFF
.	.	TRBV19	14	TRBJ1-3	TGTGCCAGTAGTCGCACAGACACTGGAAACACCATATATTTT	CASSRTDTGNTIYF
many	.	TRBV11-2	14	TRBJ2-1	TGTGCCAGCAGCTTAGGAGGGAACAAAAATGAGCAGTTCTTC	CASSLGGNKNEQFF
many	TRBD2	TRBV3-1	13	TRBJ2-1	TGTGCCAGCAGCCGGACTAGCTACAATGAGCAGTTCTTC	CASSRTSYNEQFF
few	.	TRBV18	13	TRBJ2-7	TGTGCCAGCTCACCCCGACACGACTACGAGCAGTACTTC	CASSPRHDYEQYF
few	.	TRBV20-1	12	TRBJ2-5	TGCAGTGCCCCTCGGAAGGAAGAGACCCAGTACTTC	CSAPRKEETQYF
.	.	TRBV6-1	13	TRBJ1-4	TGTGCCAGCAGCCGCTCGACGGGAGAAAAACTGTTTTTT	CASSRSTGEKLFF
many	TRBD1	TRBV5-1	18	TRBJ1-1	TGCGCCAGCAGCTTCCCTACCGGGACAGGGCGGGGGAACACTGAAGCTTTCTTT	CASSFPTGTGRGNTEAFF
.	TRBD1	TRBV9	15	TRBJ2-1	TGTGCCAGCAGCGTAGAAGGGACAGGATACAATGAGCAGTTCTTC	CASSVEGTGYNEQFF
many	.	TRBV12-3/TRBV12-4	13	TRBJ1-3	TGTGCCAGCAGTTTAAGGTGGAAAGGCACCATATATTTT	CASSLRWKGTIYF
.	.	TRBV7-8	15	TRBJ2-1	TGTGCCAGCAGCTTAAGGGACCAATCCTACAATGAGCAGTTCTTC	CASSLRDQSYNEQFF
few	.	TRBV20-1	19	TRBJ2-1	TGCAGTGCTAGAGATCGCACCAAGGGAGGAACTTCCTCCTACAATGAGCAGTTCTTC	CSARDRTKGGTSSYNEQFF
.	TRBD2	TRBV5-1	16	TRBJ2-5	TGCGCCAGCAGCCGTGGGAGGGCTTCCAATCAAGAGACCCAGTACTTC	CASSRGRASNQETQYF
few	.	TRBV3-1	15	TRBJ2-7	TGTGCCAGCAGCCAAGTTGACAGGAAATCCCCTACGTTGGACTTC	CASSQVDRKSPTLDF
.	.	TRBV20-1	15	TRBJ2-1	TGCAGTGCCCTAGGACCACCTATCATAAAAAATGAGCAGTTCTTC	CSALGPPIIKNEQFF
many	TRBD2	TRBV20-1	16	TRBJ2-1	TGCAGTGCAGCCACTAGACGGGGGGTGATCGGGAATGAGCAGTTCTTC	CSAATRRGVIGNEQFF
few	TRBD1	TRBV28	16	TRBJ2-5	TGTGCCAGCGCAAAAGCCCGGGGACAGCCCCAAGAGACCCAGTACTTC	CASAKARGQPQETQYF
many	TRBD2	TRBV6-2/TRBV6-3	14	TRBJ2-1	TGTGCCAGCGCCGAGCTCCCTTGGGGGGGTGAGCAGTTCTTC	CASAELPWGGEQFF
.	TRBD1	TRBV19	14	TRBJ1-2	TGTGCCAGTACTAGGGACAGCGGTTACTATGGCTACACCTTC	CASTRDSGYYGYTF
many	.	TRBV3-1	15	TRBJ2-6	TGTGCCAGCAGCCAAGGCGGGCCCGGGGCCAACGTCCTGACTTTC	CASSQGGPGANVLTF
many	.	TRBV20-1	13	TRBJ2-7	TGCAGTGCTAGGTTTCAGGGAGGCTACGAGCAGTACTTC	CSARFQGGYEQYF
many	TRBD1	TRBV7-2	16	TRBJ2-3	TGTGCCAGCAGCCCCCGAGAGGGGGCGAGGACAGATACGCAGTATTTT	CASSPREGARTDTQYF
few	.	TRBV3-1	15	TRBJ2-7	TGTGCCAGCAGCCAAGTTGCGGGGAGCTCCTACGAGCAGTACTTC	CASSQVAGSSYEQYF
many	TRBD2	TRBV3-1	16	TRBJ2-7	TGTGCCAGCAGCCCTCGACTAGCGGGGAGCTCCTACGAGCAGTACTTC	CASSPRLAGSSYEQYF
many	.	TRBV25-1	12	TRBJ1-1	TGTGCCACCAGTCTGGGGAGCACTGAAGCTTTCTTT	CATSLGSTEAFF
.	.	TRBV28	17	TRBJ2-7	TGTGCCAGCAGCGCCGCGTTTGCGACTACCCCGCCCTACGAGCAGTACTTC	CASSAAFATTPPYEQYF
few	.	TRBV5-6	12	TRBJ1-4	TGTGCCAGCCGAGGGTCTCGTCAAAAACTGTTTTTT	CASRGSRQKLFF
many	TRBD2	TRBV12-3/TRBV12-4	13	TRBJ2-1	TGTGCCAGCAGTTTGGGGCTAGCGGGGCTTCAGTTCTTC	CASSLGLAGLQFF
many	TRBD2	TRBV6-5	15	TRBJ2-3	TGTGCCAGCAGTTGGGGGGGTCCTTCCACAGATACGCAGTATTTT	CASSWGGPSTDTQYF